This T cell receptor beta chain emerged from a study of T cells expressing NK-cell markers. Study at large: The authors derived TCR beta repertoires from sorted CD3+CD56+NKG2C+, CD3+CD56+NKG2C- and CD3+CD56-NKG2C+ T cells. HCMV seropositivity marked most of the eight sequenced donors; one was seronegative. Study-level results: The CD3+CD56-NKG2C+ fraction of a handful of donors was likewise dominated by these clonotypes.

CDR1 is SGHRS and CDR2 is YFSETQ in the germline V gene. The CDR3 extends over 15 amino acids. On this clonotype: Its antigen is unknown.

Following a re-call of the 5' RACE reads, TCRdb has one entry per CDR3 protein and lacks DNA. The table for this sample gives more than 400,000 distinct CDR3 sequences. Sequencing used blood T cells: a sorted CD56 or NKG2C T cell subset, CD4+ or CD8+ T cells, or bulk PBMC T cells (not recorded which). The rearrangement links TRBV5-1 to TRBJ2-1; no DNA is available, so the TRBD2 call from TCRdb remains unchecked. This clonotype originated in a woman between 18 and 75 years old in good health. The CDR3 protein is CASRPSGGAYNEQFF.